The T cell receptor (beta chain) under discussion was sequenced for a study of T cell responses to AZD1222 COVID-19 vaccine. Findings of the study overall: Of spike-specific TCRs, nearly half reportedly target regions left unmutated in variants. Repertoire samples came only from after the peak T cell response. Baseline seropositives among AZD1222 recipients totaled only 5 to 7. The sample set comprised mostly white British donors with more females, and clonal diversity was possibly underestimated.

The assay was immunoSEQ multiplex PCR, and TCRdb's table has in-frame clones only and misses some. The sample has around 100,000 clones; about 90% are singletons. About this clone itself: Its antigen is currently unknown.

This CDR3 is 13 amino acids long. From germline, CDR1 is SGHVS and CDR2 FQNEAQ. Deletions cut 0 bases from V and 8 bases from J, with 8 bases between. This chain joins TRBV7-8 and TRBJ2-1; maybe TRBD1 (5 bases). The source material was peripheral blood, sampled on day 0 of MenACWY control vaccination. The clonotype was recovered from an adult in good health. CDR3 residues: CASSLAREYEQFF. CDR3 in DNA: TGTGCCAGCAGCTTAGCCAGGGAATATGAGCAGTTCTTC.